These 28 T cell receptor beta chains came from one sample sequenced in a study of cytomegalovirus exposure and HLA in healthy donors. Primers included in the PCR were 60 Vbeta and 13 Jbeta primers. Sequencing used immunoSEQ multiplex PCR; TCRdb keeps in-frame clones, though not all of them. The table records fewer than 200,000 clones, under 70% of them present only once. Material: PBMCs. These receptors were collected from a woman aged 40 to 55 in good health and CMV-seropositive.

The chain combines TRBV7-9 with TRBJ1-1, with D unresolved. V dropped 5 bases and J dropped 1 base, with 11 bases sitting between them. CDR3 length: 14 residues. Germline V gene sequence: CDR1 SEHNR, CDR2 FQNEAQ (reference sequence). The CDR3 DNA is TGTGCCAGCAGCGTTGACGGAGGGAACACTGAAGCTTTCTTT. This sequence encodes CASSVDGGNTEAFF.

The V gene is TRBV19, the J gene TRBJ2-2, with a weak D call TRBD2 (5 bases). Trimming took off 7 bases at V and 5 bases at J, with 17 bases between the two ends. Looked up from germline, CDR1 is LNHDA and CDR2 is SQIVND (reference sequence). The CDR3 has 15 residues. The CDR3 loop reads CASTEFPSGTGELFF. The CDR3 nucleotides read TGTGCCAGTACAGAGTTTCCCTCGGGAACCGGGGAGCTGTTTTTT.

The rearrangement uses TRBV5-1 and TRBJ2-5; D possibly corresponds to TRBD2 (5 bases). Trimming left V 2 bases short and J 11 bases short, with 10 bases between. The CDR3 consists of 11 residues. From germline, CDR1 is SGHRS and CDR2 YFSETQ. This chain's CDR3 is CASSFGGEQYF. The CDR3 nucleotides read TGCGCCAGCAGCTTTGGTGGGGAGCAGTACTTC.

About this clone: One end of the junction fails to match germline, which may point to a read error. The chain couples TRBV28 to TRBJ1-2; no firm D call. Per the germline V gene, CDR1 is MDHEN and CDR2 is SYDVKM. The CDR3 contains 14 residues. CDR3 nucleotides: TGTGCCAGCACCGCAGGATGGTCAGGCGCTGGCTACCCCTTC. It encodes CASTAGWSGAGYPF.

The J gene is TRBJ2-1, the V gene TRBV4-3; 8 nucleotides agree with TRBD2. The CDR3 covers 13 residues. Germline V lookup: CDR1 LGHNA, CDR2 YSLEER. The V and J ends lost 6 bases and 5 bases, in that order; junction bases with no gene match: 3. CDR3 in amino acids: CASRLADNNEQFF. In DNA form, the CDR3 reads TGCGCCAGCAGACTAGCGGATAACAATGAGCAGTTCTTC.

The chain employs TRBV9 and TRBJ2-4, with D tentatively TRBD1 (6 bases). The germline V gene encodes CDR1 SGDLS and CDR2 YYNGEE. The CDR3 consists of 15 residues. Trimming took off 2 bases at V and 3 bases at J, with 12 bases between the two ends. CDR3 sequence reads: CASSVAGDHKNIQYF. For the CDR3, the DNA is TGTGCCAGCAGCGTTGCAGGGGATCACAAAAACATTCAGTACTTC.

On this clone: Relative to the germline gene, one junction end is altered; a read error may explain this. The chain recombines TRBV5-1 with TRBJ1-2; 10 nucleotides agree with TRBD1. Germline CDR1 is SGHRS and CDR2 is YFSETQ. This CDR3 contains 14 residues. The CDR3 DNA is TGCGCCAGCAGCGCGGGACAGGGGAACTATGGCTACCCCTTC. Translated: CASSAGQGNYGYPF.

The V call is TRBV2, the J call TRBJ1-2; the D is unclear. The CDR3 loop spans 14 amino acids. The germline V gene encodes CDR1 SNHLY and CDR2 FYNNEI. V lost 1 base to trimming and J lost 0 bases, with 6 bases between them. The CDR3 nucleotides read TGTGCCAGCAGTGAAGACAGCCCTAACTATGGCTACACCTTC. Translation: CASSEDSPNYGYTF. Full variable domain (remainder filled in from reference TRBV2 and TRBJ1-2): EPEVTQTPSHQVTQMGQEVILRCVPISNHLYFYWYRQILGQKVEFLVSFYNNEISEKSEIFDDQFSVERPDGSNFTLKIRSTKLEDSAMYFCASSEDSPNYGYTFGSGTRLTVV.

The chain is built from TRBV28 and TRBJ1-3; D not resolved. This CDR3 has 13 residues. V lost 4 bases and J lost 1, with 5 bases in between. The germline gives CDR1 MDHEN, CDR2 SYDVKM. The CDR3 bases are TGTGCCAGCAGTTCAGCGTCTGGAAACACCATATATTTT. Translated, it gives CASSSASGNTIYF.

The rearrangement uses TRBV7-6 and TRBJ2-7; TRBD1 aligns across 9 bases. This CDR3 has 17 residues. V shed 2 bases, J shed 7 bases, and the junction held 15 bases outside the gene matches. Germline CDR1 reads SGHVS; CDR2 reads FNYEAQ. Here the CDR3 reads CASSLNGGQGNSEEQYF. For the CDR3, the DNA is TGTGCCAGCAGCTTAAATGGAGGACAGGGGAATTCGGAAGAGCAGTACTTC.

This clone occurred once. Other nucleotide sequences in the sample specify the same CDR3. The genes are TRBV5-1 and TRBJ1-2; possibly TRBD1 for D (6 bases). Trimming pared 2 bases from V and 6 bases from J, leaving 14 bases between. This CDR3 has 14 amino acids. Germline V gene lookup returns CDR1 SGHRS and CDR2 YFSETQ. CDR3 bases: TGCGCCAGCAGCTTCCATCGGGGGGGCGATGGCTACACCTTC. It specifies CASSFHRGGDGYTF. Combining the CDR3 with reference TRBV5-1 and TRBJ1-2 gives the whole variable domain KAGVTQTPRYLIKTRGQQVTLSCSPISGHRSVSWYQQTPGQGLQFLFEYFSETQRNKGNFPGRFSGRQFSNSRSEMNVSTLELGDSALYLCASSFHRGGDGYTFGSGTRLTVV.

Only one count was recorded for this clone. The V gene is TRBV5-4, the J gene TRBJ2-7, with TRBD1 as a possible D gene (6 bases). Per germline, CDR1 SGHNT and CDR2 YYREEE (reference sequence). This CDR3 is built from 15 residues. Deletions cut 0 bases from V and 3 bases from J, with 13 bases between. The CDR3 loop is CASSLGRGSGYEQYF. The CDR3 bases are TGTGCCAGCAGCTTGGGCAGGGGTTCGGGCTACGAGCAGTACTTC.

The rearrangement uses TRBV10-3 and TRBJ2-3; D unclear. This CDR3 has 15 residues. Trimming left V 4 bases short and J 1 base short, with 12 bases between. Looked up from germline, CDR1 is ENHRY and CDR2 is SYGVKD. The DNA of the CDR3 is TGTGCCATCAGTGTTTCCTCGGCGGGCACAGATACGCAGTATTTT. Protein product: CAISVSSAGTDTQYF.

This clone was counted only a few times. The chain carries TRBV4-2 and TRBJ1-1; unclear D gene. The V end lost 4 bases, the J end lost 1 base, and 10 bases lay between the germline ends. The V gene's germline CDR1 is LGHNA and CDR2 YNFKEQ. CDR3 length equals 14 residues. The CDR3 region is CASSPRGRNTEAFF. The DNA for the CDR3 is TGTGCCAGCAGCCCTCGAGGGAGGAACACTGAAGCTTTCTTT.

The J gene is TRBJ2-1, the V gene TRBV7-6; TRBD2 aligns across 7 bases. The CDR3 length is 15 residues. J gave up 6 bases and V 6 bases, and 11 bases lay outside the gene matches. CDR1 is SGHVS, CDR2 FNYEAQ, per germline. In nucleotides, the CDR3 is TGTGCCAGCAGTTTTCAGGGAGGGTGGGTCAATGAGCAGTTCTTC. It translates to CASSFQGGWVNEQFF.

This clone was counted between two and nine times. This chain connects TRBV7-9 to TRBJ1-5; D gene uncertain. V was cut by 8 bases and J by 0 bases, with 8 bases left in between. The CDR3 is made up of 13 amino acids. CDR1 is SEHNR and CDR2 is FQNEAQ in the germline V gene (reference sequence). The CDR3 spells CASASLSNQPQHF. In DNA, the CDR3 is TGTGCCAGCGCTAGTCTTAGCAATCAGCCCCAGCATTTT.

V and J are TRBV18 and TRBJ1-1; D is possibly TRBD1 (6 bases). Germline V gene lookup returns CDR1 KGHSH and CDR2 LQKENI. Deletions cut 5 bases from V and 1 base from J, with 11 bases between. The CDR3 sequence is 14 residues long. CDR3 in DNA: TGTGCCAGCTCATCGCTACAGGGGAACACTGAAGCTTTCTTT. Translation gives CASSSLQGNTEAFF.

Regarding this clone: An end of the junction does not agree with germline; a read error may underlie this. This sequence joins TRBV6-1 and TRBJ1-2; TRBD1 is a possible D gene (6 bases). From germline, CDR1 is MNHNS and CDR2 SASEGT. The CDR3 is 15 amino acids. The CDR3 nucleotides read TGTGCCAGCAGTGAGCAGACGGACAGACTGGGTGGCTACCCCTTC. Translation: CASSEQTDRLGGYPF.

This clone was picked up a small number of times. The DNA of the CDR3 is TGTGCCAGCAGAATCTCGGTCGTCAATGAGCAGTTCTTC. Its protein is CASRISVVNEQFF. V usage is TRBV5-5 and J usage is TRBJ2-1; D remains unclear. Germline V gives CDR1 SGHKS, CDR2 YYEKEE (reference sequence). V lost 5 bases to trimming and J lost 6 bases, with 12 bases between them. This CDR3 is built from 13 residues.

The table lists this clone with a few counts. The chain recombines TRBV5-1 with TRBJ2-7; D might be TRBD1 (6 bases). The V and J ends lost 0 bases and 0 bases respectively, with 13 bases between them. Germline V CDR1 and CDR2: SGHRS, YFSETQ. This CDR3 is 16 amino acids long. CDR3 in DNA: TGCGCCAGCAGCTTGGATCCCGGGACACCCTCCTACGAGCAGTACTTC. This gives the protein CASSLDPGTPSYEQYF.

CDR3 DNA sequence: TGTGCCAGCAGTTACTCCATCGGTAGCAATCAGCCCCAGCATTTT. Translated: CASSYSIGSNQPQHF. V usage is TRBV6-5 and J usage is TRBJ1-5, with unresolved D. Germline V lookup: CDR1 MNHEY, CDR2 SVGAGI. The V and J ends lost 0 bases and 0 bases respectively, with 6 bases between them. The CDR3 has 15 amino acids.

This clone was detected a few times. V gene TRBV5-1 combines with J gene TRBJ2-2; 9 bases are shared with TRBD2. Germline CDR1 reads SGHRS; CDR2 reads YFSETQ. The CDR3 covers 18 residues. Trimming cost V 0 bases and J 2 bases; bases outside gene matches: 8. The CDR3 coding sequence is TGCGCCAGCAGCTTGGTGGCGGGGGGGCCAGTTAACACCGGGGAGCTGTTTTTT. Protein product: CASSLVAGGPVNTGELFF. Together with reference TRBV5-1 and TRBJ2-2, the CDR3 gives the full variable domain: KAGVTQTPRYLIKTRGQQVTLSCSPISGHRSVSWYQQTPGQGLQFLFEYFSETQRNKGNFPGRFSGRQFSNSRSEMNVSTLELGDSALYLCASSLVAGGPVNTGELFFGEGSRLTVL.

The V call is TRBV6-6, the J call TRBJ2-6; D uncertain. V lost 2 bases and J 0 bases, leaving 8 bases between the germline ends. In germline, CDR1 is MNHNY, CDR2 SVGAGI (reference sequence). The CDR3 is 16 amino acids. CDR3 residues: CASSYRRSSGANVLTF. The CDR3 nucleotides read TGTGCCAGCAGTTACCGGCGGTCCTCTGGGGCCAACGTCCTGACTTTC.

In this sample, this clone turned up a few times. The chain is built from TRBV11-2 and TRBJ1-2; 9 bases match TRBD1. CDR1 and CDR2 (germline): SGHAT, FQNNGV. The CDR3 sequence is 16 residues long. V gave up 6 bases and J gave up 2 bases; unmatched junction bases: 10. CDR3 protein: CASRSQQGASNYGYTF. CDR3 coding DNA: TGTGCCAGCAGATCGCAACAGGGGGCGTCGAACTATGGCTACACCTTC. The whole variable domain, filled in from reference TRBV11-2 and TRBJ1-2, reads EAGVAQSPRYKIIEKRQSVAFWCNPISGHATLYWYQQILGQGPKLLIQFQNNGVVDDSQLPKDRFSAERLKGVDSTLKIQPAKLEDSAVYLCASRSQQGASNYGYTFGSGTRLTVV.

There are a few counts of this clone. V is TRBV7-9 and J is TRBJ1-1, with 9 bases matching TRBD1. CDR3 length: 18 residues. V was clipped by 1 base and J by 0 bases; unmatched bases: 9. Germline values: CDR1 SEHNR, CDR2 FQNEAQ (reference sequence). The CDR3 here is CASSLGGQGRNMNTEAFF. The CDR3 region has the DNA TGTGCCAGCAGCTTAGGAGGACAGGGGCGGAACATGAACACTGAAGCTTTCTTT.

This chain links TRBV2 with TRBJ2-7; 8 nucleotides agree with TRBD1. This CDR3 region has 15 residues. The J segment lost 0 bases and the V segment lost 7 bases, leaving 8 bases of the junction unmatched. The germline gives CDR1 SNHLY, CDR2 FYNNEI. The CDR3 bases are TGTGCCAGCACTTTGGACAGGGCCGCCTCCTACGAGCAGTACTTC. Protein sequence: CASTLDRAASYEQYF.

This rearrangement joins TRBV19 to TRBJ1-5; TRBD1 matches 9 bases. V gave up 7 bases and J gave up 4 bases; unmatched junction bases: 5. CDR1 and CDR2 from the germline V gene are LNHDA and SQIVND (reference sequence). The CDR3 covers 14 residues. CDR3 in amino acids: CASTTGGRNQPQHF. CDR3 DNA sequence: TGTGCCAGTACAACAGGGGGCCGGAATCAGCCCCAGCATTTT.

As concerns this clone: Other DNA variants within this sample encode the same CDR3. The chain uses TRBV5-1 and TRBJ2-7, with 7 nucleotides matching TRBD1. V trimming: 4 bases; J trimming: 4 bases; junction bases outside the gene matches: 8. CDR1 and CDR2 from the germline V gene are SGHRS and YFSETQ. The CDR3 is 14 amino acids. The CDR3 loop reads CASSPAGTAYEQYF. The CDR3 nucleotides read TGCGCCAGCAGCCCTGCTGGGACAGCTTACGAGCAGTACTTC.